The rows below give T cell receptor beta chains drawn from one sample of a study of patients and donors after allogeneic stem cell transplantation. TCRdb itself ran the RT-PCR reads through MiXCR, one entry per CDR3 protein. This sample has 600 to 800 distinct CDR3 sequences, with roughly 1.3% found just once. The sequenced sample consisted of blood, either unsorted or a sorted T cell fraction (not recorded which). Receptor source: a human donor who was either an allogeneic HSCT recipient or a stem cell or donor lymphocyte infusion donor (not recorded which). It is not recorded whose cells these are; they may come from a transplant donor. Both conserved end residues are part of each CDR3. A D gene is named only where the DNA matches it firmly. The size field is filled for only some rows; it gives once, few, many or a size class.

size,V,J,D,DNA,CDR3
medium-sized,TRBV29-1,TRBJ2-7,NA,TGCAGCGTTGAAAACACAGCCTACGAGCAGTACTTC,CSVENTAYEQYF
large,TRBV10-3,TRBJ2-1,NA,TGTGCCACCCTAGACCAGCGGGAGCAGTTCTTC,CATLDQREQFF
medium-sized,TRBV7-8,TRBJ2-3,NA,TGTGCCAGCAGCTCCCAGGGGTGGAAAGATACGCAGTATTTT,CASSSQGWKDTQYF
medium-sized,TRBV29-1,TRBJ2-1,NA,TGCAGCGTTGTAGGAATACTCGCCCATGAGCAGTTCTTC,CSVVGILAHEQFF
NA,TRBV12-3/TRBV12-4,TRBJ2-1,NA,TGTGCCAGCAGTTTGAGCAATGAGCAGTTCTTC,CASSLSNEQFF
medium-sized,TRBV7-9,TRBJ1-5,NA,TGTGCCAGCAGCGACAGTTATCAGCCCCAGCATTTT,CASSDSYQPQHF
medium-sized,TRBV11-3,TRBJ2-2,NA,TGTGCCAGCAGCTTAGGCGGGACCGACACCGGGGAGCTGTTTTTT,CASSLGGTDTGELFF
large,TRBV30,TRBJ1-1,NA,TGTGCCTGGAGTGTACAAGGTCAACTACCGAACACTGAAGCTTTCTTT,CAWSVQGQLPNTEAFF
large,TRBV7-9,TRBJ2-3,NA,TGTGCCAGCAGCTCCATCACAGATACGCAGTATTTT,CASSSITDTQYF
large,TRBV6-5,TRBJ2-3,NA,TGTGCCAGCAGTTATAGGCCCGAGACAGATACGCAGTATTTT,CASSYRPETDTQYF
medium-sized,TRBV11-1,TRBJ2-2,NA,TGTGCCAGCAGCTTAGGCCAGGGGACCCTGAACACCGGGGAGCTGTTTTTT,CASSLGQGTLNTGELFF
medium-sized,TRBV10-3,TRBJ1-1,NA,TGTGCCATCAGTGAGTCGGGGGGGAACACTGAAGCTTTCTTT,CAISESGGNTEAFF
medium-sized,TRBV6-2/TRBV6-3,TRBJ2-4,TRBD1,TGTGCCAGCAGTTACTCGCAGGGGGACATTCAGTACTTC,CASSYSQGDIQYF
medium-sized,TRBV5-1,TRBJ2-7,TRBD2,TGCGCCAGCAATCCGGGACTAGCGGAAAACGAGCAGTACTTC,CASNPGLAENEQYF
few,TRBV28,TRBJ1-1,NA,TGTGCCAGCAGTTTAGGTTCGAACACTGAAGCTTTCTTT,CASSLGSNTEAFF
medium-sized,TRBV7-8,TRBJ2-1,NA,TGTGCCAGCCTGTTGGGGTTCGGCCAGAGCAATGAGCAGTTCTTC,CASLLGFGQSNEQFF
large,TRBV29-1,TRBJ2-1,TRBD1,TGCAGCGTCGAGAGGGACAGCTCCTACAATGAGCAGTTCTTC,CSVERDSSYNEQFF
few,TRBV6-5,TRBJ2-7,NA,TGTGCCAGCAGTTACTCCCGATTGGGCGGCGAGCAGTACTTC,CASSYSRLGGEQYF
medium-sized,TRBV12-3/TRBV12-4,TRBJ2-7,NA,TGTGCCAGCAGTTTGCCCGGGTTCGGGTACGAGCAGTACTTC,CASSLPGFGYEQYF
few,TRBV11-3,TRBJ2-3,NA,TGTGCCAGCAGCGGGGACGCAGATACGCAGTATTTT,CASSGDADTQYF
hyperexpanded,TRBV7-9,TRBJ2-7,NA,TGTGCCAGCAGCTTTCCGGCGACCTACGAGCAGTACTTC,CASSFPATYEQYF
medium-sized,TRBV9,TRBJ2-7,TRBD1,TGTGCCAGCAGCGCGGGACAGGGCACTAGGGAGCAGTACTTC,CASSAGQGTREQYF
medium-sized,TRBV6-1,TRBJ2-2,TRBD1,TGTGCCAGCAGGGACAGGGTTGAGAACACCGGGGAGCTGTTTTTT,CASRDRVENTGELFF
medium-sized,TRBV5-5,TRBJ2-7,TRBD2,TGTGCCAGCAGCCTACCGACTAGCGGTACCTCCTACGAGCAGTACTTC,CASSLPTSGTSYEQYF
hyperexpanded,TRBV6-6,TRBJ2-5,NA,TGTGCCAGCACCTACGGACGAGAGACCCAGTACTTC,CASTYGRETQYF
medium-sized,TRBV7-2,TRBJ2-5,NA,TGTGCCACCGCCTCCTCTGATGGGACCCAGTACTTC,CATASSDGTQYF
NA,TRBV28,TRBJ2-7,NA,TGTGCCAGCTGCGCCTCAGGCGGTTGGGCGTACGAGCAGTACTTC,CASCASGGWAYEQYF
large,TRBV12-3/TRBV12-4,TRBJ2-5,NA,TGTGCCAGCAGCGGACAGTTCAAAGAGACCCAGTACTTC,CASSGQFKETQYF
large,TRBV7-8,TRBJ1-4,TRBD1,TGTGCCAGCAGCTTAGGGGCCTCACAGGGGCTGGGGGAAAAACTGTTTTTT,CASSLGASQGLGEKLFF
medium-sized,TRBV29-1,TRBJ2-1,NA,TGCAGCGTGAACAGGAACAATGAGCAGTTCTTC,CSVNRNNEQFF
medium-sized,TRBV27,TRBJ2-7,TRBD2,TGTGCCAGCAGTTCCGGGACTAGCGGGTGGAACGAGCAGTACTTC,CASSSGTSGWNEQYF
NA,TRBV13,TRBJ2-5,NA,TGTGCCAGCCGGCTCTGGGGAGCCCCGATACTCCAAGAGACCCAGTACTTC,CASRLWGAPILQETQYF